This T cell receptor (beta chain) emerged from a study of shared clonotypes between healthy human individuals. Whole-study findings and limits: In a handful of donors, about 5% of naive CD4 clonotypes appeared in common. The authors expected sequencing depth to affect clonotype sharing among donors.

Germline assignment: CDR1 SQVTM and CDR2 ANQGSEA. Deletions cut 6 bases from V and 9 bases from J, with 9 bases between. The CDR3 has 10 amino acids. The material for each subset, its genomic DNA, was split evenly across several immunoSEQ plates. Assay used: immunoSEQ multiplex PCR; TCRdb lists only in-frame clones, some missing. Here the sample spans 2 million to 2.5 million clones, approximately 94% being singletons. On this clone itself: The antigen is unknown.

The specimen sequenced was naive CD4+ T cells sorted from blood. Described subset: CD45RA+ positively selected. This chain connects TRBV29-1 to TRBJ2-1, with unresolved D. The source is a man younger than 30 in good health. The DNA of the CDR3 is TGCAGCGTCGCGCCGGGTGAGCAGTTCTTC. It specifies CSVAPGEQFF.